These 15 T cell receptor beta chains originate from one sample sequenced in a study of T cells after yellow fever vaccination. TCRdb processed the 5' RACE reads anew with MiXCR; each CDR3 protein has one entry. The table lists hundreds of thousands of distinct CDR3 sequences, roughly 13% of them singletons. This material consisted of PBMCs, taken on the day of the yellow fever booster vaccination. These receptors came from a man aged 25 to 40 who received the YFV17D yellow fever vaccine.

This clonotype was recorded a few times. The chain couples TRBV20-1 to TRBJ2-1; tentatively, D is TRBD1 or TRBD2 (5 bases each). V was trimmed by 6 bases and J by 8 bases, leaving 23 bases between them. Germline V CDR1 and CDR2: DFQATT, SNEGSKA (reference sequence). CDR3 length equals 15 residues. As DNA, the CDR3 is TGCAGTGCAAAAACCGGGGCTAGAGCCACGGATGAGCAGTTCTTC. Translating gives CSAKTGARATDEQFF.

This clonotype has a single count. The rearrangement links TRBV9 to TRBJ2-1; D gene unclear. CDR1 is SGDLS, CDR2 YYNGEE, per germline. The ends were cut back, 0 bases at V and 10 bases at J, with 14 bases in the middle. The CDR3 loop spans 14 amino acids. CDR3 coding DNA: TGTGCCAGCAGCGTAGATCTCCTCCTGGCAGAGCAGTTCTTC. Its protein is CASSVDLLLAEQFF.

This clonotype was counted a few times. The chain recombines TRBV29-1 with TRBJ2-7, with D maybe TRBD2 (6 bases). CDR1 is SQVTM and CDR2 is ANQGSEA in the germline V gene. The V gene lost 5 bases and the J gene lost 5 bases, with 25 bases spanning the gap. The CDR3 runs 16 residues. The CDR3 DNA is TGCAGCGTTCTAGGCGACAAGGGAGGCCACTTCCACGAGCAGTACTTC. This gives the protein CSVLGDKGGHFHEQYF.

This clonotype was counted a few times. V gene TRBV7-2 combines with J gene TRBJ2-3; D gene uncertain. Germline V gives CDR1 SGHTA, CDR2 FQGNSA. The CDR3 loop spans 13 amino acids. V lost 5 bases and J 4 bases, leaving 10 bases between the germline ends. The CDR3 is CASSLTRSDTQYF. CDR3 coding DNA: TGTGCCAGCAGCCTGACTCGCTCAGATACGCAGTATTTT.

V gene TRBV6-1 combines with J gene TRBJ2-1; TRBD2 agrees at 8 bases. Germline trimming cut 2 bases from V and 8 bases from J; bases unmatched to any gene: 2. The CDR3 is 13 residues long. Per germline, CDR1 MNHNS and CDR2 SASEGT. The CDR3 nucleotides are TGTGCCAGCAGTGAACGGGGGGGGGATGAGCAGTTCTTC. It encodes CASSERGGDEQFF.

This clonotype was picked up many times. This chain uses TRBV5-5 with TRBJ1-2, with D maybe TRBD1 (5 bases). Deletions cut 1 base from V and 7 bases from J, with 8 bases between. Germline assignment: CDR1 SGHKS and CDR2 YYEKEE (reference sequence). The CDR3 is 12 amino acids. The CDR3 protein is CASSLYGGGYTF. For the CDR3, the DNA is TGTGCCAGCAGCTTGTATGGGGGTGGCTACACCTTC.

Written as DNA, the CDR3 is TGTGCCAGCAGTGGCCCACCCTCCTACGAGCAGTACTTC. Residues: CASSGPPSYEQYF. The genes are TRBV28 and TRBJ2-7, with D hard to call. CDR3 length: 13 amino acids. The germline V gene encodes CDR1 MDHEN and CDR2 SYDVKM. Trimming removed 5 bases from V and 0 bases from J, with 8 bases in between.

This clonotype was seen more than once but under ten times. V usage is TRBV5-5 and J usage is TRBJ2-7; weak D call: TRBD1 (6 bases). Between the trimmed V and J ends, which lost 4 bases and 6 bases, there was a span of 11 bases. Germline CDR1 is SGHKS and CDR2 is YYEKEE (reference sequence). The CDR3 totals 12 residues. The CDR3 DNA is TGTGCCAGCAGCCGGGGACAAACCGAGCAGTACTTC. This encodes CASSRGQTEQYF.

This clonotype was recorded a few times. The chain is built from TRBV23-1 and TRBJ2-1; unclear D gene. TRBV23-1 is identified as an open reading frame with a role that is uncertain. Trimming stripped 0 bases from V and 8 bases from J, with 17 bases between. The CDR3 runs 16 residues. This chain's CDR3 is CASSQSPGSAWDEQFF. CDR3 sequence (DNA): TGCGCCAGCAGTCAATCGCCAGGTTCGGCGTGGGATGAGCAGTTCTTC.

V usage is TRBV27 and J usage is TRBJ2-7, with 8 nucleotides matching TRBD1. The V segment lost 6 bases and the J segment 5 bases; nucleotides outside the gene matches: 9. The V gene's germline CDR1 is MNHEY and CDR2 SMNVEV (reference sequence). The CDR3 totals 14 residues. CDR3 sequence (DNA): TGTGCCAGCAGCCGGACAGGGCTCTTCCACGAGCAGTACTTC. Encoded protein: CASSRTGLFHEQYF.

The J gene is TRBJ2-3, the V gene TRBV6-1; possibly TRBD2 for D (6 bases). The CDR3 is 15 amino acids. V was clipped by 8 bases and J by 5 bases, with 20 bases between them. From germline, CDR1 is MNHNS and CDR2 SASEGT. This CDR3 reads CASPGEAGWGDTQYF. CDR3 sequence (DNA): TGTGCCAGCCCGGGAGAGGCGGGATGGGGAGATACGCAGTATTTT.

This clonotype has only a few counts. The CDR3 spells CASSIARDSGELFF. The CDR3 DNA reads as TGTGCCAGTAGTATAGCGCGGGATTCCGGGGAGCTGTTTTTT. The chain links TRBV19 to TRBJ2-2, with D perhaps matching TRBD2 (6 bases). The ends were cut back, 1 base at V and 6 bases at J, with 9 bases in the middle. The CDR3 covers 14 residues. The germline gives CDR1 LNHDA, CDR2 SQIVND (reference sequence).

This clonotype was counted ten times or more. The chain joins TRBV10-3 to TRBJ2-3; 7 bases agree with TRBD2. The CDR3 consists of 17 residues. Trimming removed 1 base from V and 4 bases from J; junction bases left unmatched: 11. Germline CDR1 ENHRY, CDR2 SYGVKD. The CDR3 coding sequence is TGTGCCATCAGTGAGTTCCAGGGCGGGAGTGGAGCAGATACGCAGTATTTT. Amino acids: CAISEFQGGSGADTQYF.

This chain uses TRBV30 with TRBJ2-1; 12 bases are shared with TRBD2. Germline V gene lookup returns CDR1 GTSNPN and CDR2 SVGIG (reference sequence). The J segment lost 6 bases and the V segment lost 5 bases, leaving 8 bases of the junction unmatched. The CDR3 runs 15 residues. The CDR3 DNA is TGTGCCTGGGGGCGACTAGCGGGAGCGGGCAATGAGCAGTTCTTC. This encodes CAWGRLAGAGNEQFF.

The CDR3 sequence is CASSRDRAPLYEQYF. The CDR3 DNA sequence: TGTGCCAGCAGCAGAGACAGGGCTCCTCTTTACGAGCAGTACTTC. This chain uses TRBV7-2 with TRBJ2-7; 7 nucleotides line up with TRBD1. J was trimmed by 4 bases and V by 5 bases; bases with no gene match: 11. The CDR3 length is 15 residues. The germline CDR1 and CDR2 sequences are SGHTA and FQGNSA.